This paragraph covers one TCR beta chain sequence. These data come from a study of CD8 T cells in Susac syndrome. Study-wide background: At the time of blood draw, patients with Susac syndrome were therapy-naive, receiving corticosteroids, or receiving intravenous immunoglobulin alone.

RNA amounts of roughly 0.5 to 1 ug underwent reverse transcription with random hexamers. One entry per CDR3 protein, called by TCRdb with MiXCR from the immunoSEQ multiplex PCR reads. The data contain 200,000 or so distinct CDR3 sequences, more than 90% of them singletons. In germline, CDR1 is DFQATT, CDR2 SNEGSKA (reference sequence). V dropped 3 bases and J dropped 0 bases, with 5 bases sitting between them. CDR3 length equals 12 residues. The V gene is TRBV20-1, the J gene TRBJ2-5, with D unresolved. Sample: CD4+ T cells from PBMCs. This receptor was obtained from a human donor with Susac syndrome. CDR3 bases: TGCAGTGCTAGCTGGGACCAAGAGACCCAGTACTTC. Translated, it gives CSASWDQETQYF.